This TCR beta chain was recorded in a study of blood T cell repertoires in COVID-19. The length of the CDR3 is 14 residues. V was trimmed by 5 bases and J by 4 bases, leaving 14 bases between them. Germline loops: CDR1 SEHNR, CDR2 FQNEAQ (reference sequence). Authors' analysis steps: Amplification with reference gene primers provided the estimates of nucleated cell counts. Repertoires were generated with immunoSEQ multiplex PCR, while TCRdb's copy carries only in-frame clones and drops some. Clone size and the V and J calls come from that table; the DNA yielded D and trimming. Of tens of thousands of clones in the sample, around 77% were seen once.

Material for sequencing was peripheral blood. The chain links TRBV7-9 to TRBJ1-2; D gene unclear. The clonotype comes from a man aged 70 or older with active or convalescent COVID-19. The CDR3 loop reads CASSPSSVGYGYTF. The CDR3 DNA sequence: TGTGCCAGCAGCCCAAGCTCTGTTGGCTATGGCTACACCTTC.